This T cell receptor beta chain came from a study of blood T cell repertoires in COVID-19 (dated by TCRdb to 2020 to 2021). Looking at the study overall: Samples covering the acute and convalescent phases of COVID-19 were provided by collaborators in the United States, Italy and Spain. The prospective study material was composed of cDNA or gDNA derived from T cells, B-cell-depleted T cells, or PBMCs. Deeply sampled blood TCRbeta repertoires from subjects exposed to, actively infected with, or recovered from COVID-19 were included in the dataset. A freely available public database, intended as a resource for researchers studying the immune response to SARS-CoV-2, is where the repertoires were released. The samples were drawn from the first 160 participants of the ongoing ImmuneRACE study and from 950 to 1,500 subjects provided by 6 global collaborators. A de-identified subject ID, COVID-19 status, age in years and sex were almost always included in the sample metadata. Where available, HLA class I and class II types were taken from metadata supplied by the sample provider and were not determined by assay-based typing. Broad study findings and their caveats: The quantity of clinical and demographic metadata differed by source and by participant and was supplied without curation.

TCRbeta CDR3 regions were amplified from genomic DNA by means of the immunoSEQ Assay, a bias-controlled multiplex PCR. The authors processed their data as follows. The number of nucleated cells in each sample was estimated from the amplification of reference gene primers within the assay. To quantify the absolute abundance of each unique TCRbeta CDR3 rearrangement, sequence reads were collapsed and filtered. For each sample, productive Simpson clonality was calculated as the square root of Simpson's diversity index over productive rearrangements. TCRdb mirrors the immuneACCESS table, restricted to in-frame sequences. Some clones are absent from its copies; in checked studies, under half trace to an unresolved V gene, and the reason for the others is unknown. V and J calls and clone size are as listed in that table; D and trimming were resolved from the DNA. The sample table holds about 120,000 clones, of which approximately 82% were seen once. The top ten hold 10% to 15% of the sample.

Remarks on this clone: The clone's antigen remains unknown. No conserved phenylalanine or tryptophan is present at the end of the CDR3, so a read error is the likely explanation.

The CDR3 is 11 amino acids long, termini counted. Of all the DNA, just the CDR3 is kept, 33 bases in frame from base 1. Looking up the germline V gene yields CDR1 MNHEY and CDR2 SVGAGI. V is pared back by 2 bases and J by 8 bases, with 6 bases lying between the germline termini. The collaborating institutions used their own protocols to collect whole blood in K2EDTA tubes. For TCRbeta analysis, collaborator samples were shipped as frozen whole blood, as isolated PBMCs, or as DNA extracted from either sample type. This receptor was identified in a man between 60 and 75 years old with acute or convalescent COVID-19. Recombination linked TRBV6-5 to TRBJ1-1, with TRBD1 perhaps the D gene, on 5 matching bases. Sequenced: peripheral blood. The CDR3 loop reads CASSYRGEAFV. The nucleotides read TGTGCCAGCAGTTACCGGGGGGAAGCTTTCGTT.